The 27 T cell receptor beta chains in this list originate from one sample, sequenced in a study of T cells in Graves' hyperthyroidism and ophthalmopathy. Researchers took RNA transcripts and amplified the TCR beta CDR3 regions from them. Carried out on the TCR CDR3, a first-round RT-PCR used the HTBI primer set. Each CDR3 protein gets one entry after TCRdb re-called the multiplex PCR reads with MiXCR. In the table there are about 610,000 distinct CDR3 sequences, approximately 44% of which are singletons. Sample: peripheral blood or thyroid tissue (not recorded which). These receptors all stem from a woman aged 18-29 years with Graves' hyperthyroidism.

This clonotype was seen a few times. This rearrangement joins TRBV10-3 to TRBJ2-1; 14 bases line up with TRBD2. The CDR3 is 15 residues long. V trimming: 10 bases; J trimming: 8 bases; junction bases outside the gene matches: 10. Germline CDR1 is ENHRY and CDR2 is SYGVKD. CDR3 nucleotide sequence: TGTGCCACCCGACTAGCGGGAGGGCCTGGGGATGAGCAGTTCTTC. It specifies CATRLAGGPGDEQFF.

This clonotype came up many times. Its ends do not fully match the called genes, so a read error is possible. This rearrangement joins TRBV5-1 to TRBJ2-2; a weak D match, TRBD1 (5 bases). CDR1 and CDR2 from the germline V gene are SGHRS and YFSETQ. CDR3 length: 14 residues. Here the CDR3 reads CASSLGANTGELFF. DNA of the CDR3: TGTGCCAGCAGCTTAGGGGCGAACACCGGGGAGCTGTTTTTT. Supplemented by reference TRBV5-1 and TRBJ2-2, the full variable domain reads KAGVTQTPRYLIKTRGQQVTLSCSPISGHRSVSWYQQTPGQGLQFLFEYFSETQRNKGNFPGRFSGRQFSNSRSEMNVSTLELGDSALYLCASSLGANTGELFFGEGSRLTVL.

This clonotype was found many times. The chain employs TRBV19 and TRBJ1-1; D ambiguous. The CDR3 extends over 12 amino acids. Germline CDR1 LNHDA, CDR2 SQIVND (reference sequence). V was cut by 3 bases and J by 11 bases, with 13 bases left in between. The CDR3 bases are TGTGCCAGTAGTATGCCGGGTTTGAGGGCTTTCTTT. Amino acids: CASSMPGLRAFF. The full variable domain, in which reference TRBV19 and TRBJ1-1 provide the parts outside the CDR3, is DGGITQSPKYLFRKEGQNVTLSCEQNLNHDAMYWYRQDPGQGLRLIYYSQIVNDFQKGDIAEGYSVSREKKESFPLTVTSAQKNPTAFYLCASSMPGLRAFFGQGTRLTVV.

This clonotype was observed at least ten times. The V call is TRBV5-1, the J call TRBJ1-2; D gene ambiguous. Germline lookup yields CDR1 SGHRS and CDR2 YFSETQ. V lost 0 bases and J lost 7, with 7 bases in between. CDR3 length equals 12 residues. CDR3 bases: TGCGCCAGCAGCTTGGAGTCGGCTGGCTACACCTTC. Translated, it gives CASSLESAGYTF.

A word on this clonotype: An end of the junction does not agree with germline; a read error may underlie this. This chain links TRBV10-3 with TRBJ1-2; 7 bases are a match to TRBD1. The CDR3 has 16 amino acids. Germline V gene lookup returns CDR1 ENHRY and CDR2 SYGVKD. The DNA of the CDR3 is TGTGCCATCAGTGTGCCGGGACAGAAGGGAAACTATGGTTACACCTTC. It translates to CAISVPGQKGNYGYTF.

This clonotype came up a few times. This chain links TRBV4-1 with TRBJ2-5, with TRBD2 identical over 8 bases. After removal of 0 bases from V and 3 bases from J, the junction contained 6 bases not matched to a gene. The germline gives CDR1 MGHRA, CDR2 YSYEKL. This CDR3 comprises 16 residues. The chain's CDR3 is CASSQETGGGKETQYF. The CDR3 DNA follows: TGCGCCAGCAGCCAAGAAACGGGCGGGGGGAAAGAGACCCAGTACTTC.

The genes are TRBV7-3 and TRBJ2-7; TRBD2 might be the D (5 bases). This CDR3 contains 13 residues. V shed 0 bases and J shed 7 bases, with 10 bases lying between them. The V gene's germline CDR1 is SGHTA and CDR2 FQGTGA. DNA for the CDR3: TGTGCCAGCAGCTTAACGTTATCGGGGGAGCAGTACTTC. Protein product: CASSLTLSGEQYF.

This clonotype has at least ten counts. The chain employs TRBV20-1 and TRBJ1-2; the D gene is possibly TRBD1 (6 bases). The CDR3 is 13 amino acids. CDR1 and CDR2 (germline): DFQATT, SNEGSKA (reference sequence). V dropped 3 bases and J dropped 4 bases, with 12 bases sitting between them. The chain's CDR3 is CSARNRVGYGYTF. The CDR3 region has the DNA TGCAGTGCTAGGAACAGGGTTGGCTATGGCTACACCTTC.

On this clonotype: The junction differs from germline at one of its ends, possibly a read error. The chain employs TRBV7-7 and TRBJ2-5; D uncertain. The CDR3 has 18 amino acids. CDR1 SSHAT and CDR2 FNYEAQ come from the germline V gene (reference sequence). The CDR3 sequence: CASSSTGHGSETQETQYF. For the CDR3, the DNA is TGTGCTAGCAGCTCCACGGGCCATGGTTCGGAGACCCAGGAGACCCAGTACTTC.

The chain uses TRBV10-3 and TRBJ2-1; D is perhaps TRBD2 (6 bases). Germline assignment: CDR1 ENHRY and CDR2 SYGVKD. The CDR3 runs to 13 residues. V shed 10 bases and J shed 10 bases, with 20 bases lying between them. CDR3 amino acids: CASSLGGTTEQFF. CDR3 nucleotide sequence: TGTGCCAGCAGCTTGGGCGGGACGACCGAGCAGTTCTTC.

Ten or more counts support this clonotype. The rearrangement joins TRBV7-8 to TRBJ2-7; D gene uncertain. The CDR3 runs to 11 residues. The ends were cut back, 6 bases at V and 6 bases at J, with 9 bases in the middle. CDR1 SGHVS and CDR2 FQNEAQ come from the germline V gene. In DNA, the CDR3 is TGTGCCAGCAGGCGAGGTCCCGAGCAGTACTTC. Translation: CASRRGPEQYF.

Comments on this clonotype: It may be a read error: a sequence one base away is much more abundant. The V call is TRBV25-1, the J call TRBJ1-2, with D perhaps TRBD1 (5 bases). V lost 6 bases to trimming and J lost 8 bases, with 16 bases between them. The CDR3 runs 13 residues. The germline gives CDR1 MGHDK, CDR2 SYGVNS. The CDR3 reads CASSQATGRGYTF. The CDR3 nucleotides read TGTGCCAGCAGCCAAGCCACAGGTCGCGGCTACACCTTC.

In this sample, this clonotype turned up many times. In DNA, the CDR3 is TGCAGCGTTGTGGCTGGGACAGGGGGGGAGACCCAGTACTTC. Protein product: CSVVAGTGGETQYF. The rearrangement joins TRBV29-1 to TRBJ2-5; 11 positions agree with TRBD1. CDR1 is SQVTM, CDR2 ANQGSEA, per germline. With V trimmed by 4 bases and J by 5 bases, 6 bases remained unmatched. The CDR3 has 14 amino acids.

This rearrangement joins TRBV25-1 to TRBJ1-2; TRBD1 agrees at 8 bases. The CDR3 has 18 amino acids. Germline CDR1 reads MGHDK; CDR2 reads SYGVNS. After removal of 8 bases from V and 3 bases from J, the junction contained 20 bases not matched to a gene. The CDR3 nucleotides read TGTGCCAGCGTTGAAGATACTTTAGGAACAGGGGGGGACTATGGCTACACCTTC. This translates into CASVEDTLGTGGDYGYTF.

This clonotype was seen ten or more times. The chain joins TRBV4-1 to TRBJ1-4, with 7 bases matching TRBD1. CDR3 size: 15 residues. Germline loops: CDR1 MGHRA, CDR2 YSYEKL. V gave up 0 bases and J gave up 8 bases; unmatched junction bases: 6. The DNA of the CDR3 is TGCGCCAGCAGCCAAGATCCAGGGGGAGAAGAAAAACTGTTTTTT. This translates into CASSQDPGGEEKLFF.

The chain links TRBV20-1 to TRBJ1-1, with no clear D. Germline-derived CDR1 and CDR2 are DFQATT and SNEGSKA (reference sequence). The V end lost 0 bases, the J end lost 1 base, and 9 bases lay between the germline ends. The CDR3 length is 14 residues. The CDR3 DNA sequence: TGCAGTGCTAGAGATGGATCCGGGAACACTGAAGCTTTCTTT. This codes for CSARDGSGNTEAFF.

This clonotype was counted many times. V gene TRBV29-1 combines with J gene TRBJ1-1; D gene ambiguous. Trimming shortened V by 4 bases and J by 4 bases, and 13 bases separated the two germline ends. Germline CDR1 reads SQVTM; CDR2 reads ANQGSEA. This CDR3 contains 13 residues. DNA of the CDR3: TGCAGCGTTGGTAAGGATTGGGCCACTGAAGCTTTCTTT. It encodes CSVGKDWATEAFF.

This clonotype was seen repeatedly, ten times or more. The chain employs TRBV3-1 and TRBJ2-7, with D maybe TRBD1 (6 bases). The V end lost 4 bases, the J end lost 2 bases, and 15 bases lay between the germline ends. The CDR3 length is 15 residues. The germline V gene encodes CDR1 LGHDT and CDR2 YNNKEL (reference sequence). The CDR3 coding sequence is TGTGCCAGCAGCCGCTTGACAGGTGCAACCTACGAGCAGTACTTC. Amino acid sequence: CASSRLTGATYEQYF.

This clonotype appeared a single time. CDR3 amino acids: CATSKSADSSDEHF. The DNA of the CDR3 is TGTGCCACCAGCAAGTCGGCGGATTCAAGCGATGAGCATTTT. The chain uses TRBV15 and TRBJ1-5; D not certain. The CDR3 length is 14 residues. Germline CDR1 is LNHNV and CDR2 is YYDKDF (reference sequence). V gave up 4 bases and J gave up 14 bases, with 21 bases separating them. The full variable domain, with the rest looked up from reference TRBV15 and TRBJ1-5, is DAMVIQNPRYQVTQFGKPVTLSCSQTLNHNVMYWYQQKSSQAPKLLFHYYDKDFNNEADTPDNFQSRRPNTSFCFLDIRSPGLGDTAMYLCATSKSADSSDEHFGDGTRLSIL.

This clonotype was detected many times. The J gene is TRBJ1-2, the V gene TRBV5-1, with 9 bases identical to TRBD1. Germline assignment: CDR1 SGHRS and CDR2 YFSETQ. V shed 2 bases and J 7 bases; nucleotides not matched to a gene: 9. This CDR3 contains 15 residues. For the CDR3, the DNA is TGCGCCAGCAGCTTAACTAAACAGGGGGCCGGTGGCTACACCTTC. Amino acids: CASSLTKQGAGGYTF.

For the CDR3, the DNA is TGTGCCAGCAGTCCAGGACAGGGTTTCATTAAAGAGACCCAGTACTTC. Translating gives CASSPGQGFIKETQYF. The V call is TRBV27, the J call TRBJ2-5; TRBD1 matches at 8 bases. Germline CDR1 reads MNHEY; CDR2 reads SMNVEV (reference sequence). Trimming took 5 bases from V and 3 from J; bases not matched to a gene: 11. The CDR3 length is 16 residues.

This clonotype was counted at least ten times. The chain uses TRBV6-2 or TRBV6-3 and TRBJ2-7; D is unclear. CDR3 length: 13 residues. Germline assignment: CDR1 MNHEY and CDR2 SVGEGT. V was trimmed by 2 bases and J by 6 bases, leaving 11 bases between them. The CDR3 DNA reads as TGTGCCAGCAGTTACCTGACCTGGGGCGAGCAGTACTTC. This sequence encodes CASSYLTWGEQYF.

There are many counts of this clonotype. The rearrangement joins TRBV5-6 to TRBJ1-5; no clear D gene. Germline assignment: CDR1 SGHDT and CDR2 YYEEEE. The V gene lost 1 base and the J gene lost 0 bases, with 17 bases spanning the gap. The CDR3 is 18 residues long. Here the CDR3 DNA reads TGTGCCAGCAGCTTGTCTCGAGGCTCAGACGATAGCAATCAGCCCCAGCATTTT. It is translated as CASSLSRGSDDSNQPQHF. Together with reference TRBV5-6 and TRBJ1-5, the CDR3 gives the full variable domain: DAGVTQSPTHLIKTRGQQVTLRCSPKSGHDTVSWYQQALGQGPQFIFQYYEEEERQRGNFPDRFSGHQFPNYSSELNVNALLLGDSALYLCASSLSRGSDDSNQPQHFGDGTRLSIL.

This clonotype was seen ten or more times. The V gene is TRBV6-6, the J gene TRBJ1-6; perhaps TRBD1 as D (5 bases). Germline loops: CDR1 MNHNY, CDR2 SVGAGI (reference sequence). V lost 2 bases and J 7 bases, leaving 12 bases between the germline ends. This CDR3 is built from 15 residues. CDR3 protein: CASSYRGTTNSPLHF. The CDR3 DNA is TGTGCCAGCAGTTACAGGGGCACGACAAATTCACCCCTCCACTTT.

Concerning this clonotype itself: A much larger clone is a single base away; this may be a read error. The chain links TRBV20-1 to TRBJ1-5, with TRBD1 as a possible D gene (5 bases). This CDR3 has 15 residues. Germline CDR1 DFQATT, CDR2 SNEGSKA (reference sequence). The CDR3 region has the DNA TGCAGTGCTGGAGATCTGTGGGGCCCCTGGGAGCCCCAGCATTTT. Translating gives CSAGDLWGPWEPQHF.

This clonotype has a count of ten or more. The chain recombines TRBV12-3 or TRBV12-4 with TRBJ2-7; D might be TRBD2 (5 bases). CDR3 length: 15 residues. The V end lost 4 bases, the J end lost 3 bases, and 16 bases lay between the germline ends. The CDR3 here is CASSSRFFGSYEQYF. Here the CDR3 DNA reads TGTGCCAGCAGTTCCAGGTTCTTTGGGAGCTACGAGCAGTACTTC.

This clonotype was counted at least ten times. V is TRBV12-3 or TRBV12-4 and J is TRBJ1-1; no definite D call. This CDR3 has 16 amino acids. Trimming pared 1 base from V and 0 bases from J, leaving 12 bases between. In nucleotides, the CDR3 is TGTGCCAGCAGTTTAGAATTGGGTAAGATGAACACTGAAGCTTTCTTT. Encoded protein: CASSLELGKMNTEAFF.